This TCR beta chain was recovered during a study of long-term antiretroviral therapy in people with HIV. Trimming left V 2 bases short and J 6 bases short, with 9 bases between. There are 12 residues in the CDR3. From germline, CDR1 is SGHDT and CDR2 YYEEEE. Version v3.0 of the immunoSEQ assay was performed at survey level. Libraries were prepared by immunoSEQ multiplex PCR; TCRdb keeps only in-frame clonotypes and omits some of them. Counted here are 20,000 to 25,000 clones, around 83% occurring once; the ten biggest clones make up 4% to 5%. The V gene is TRBV5-6, the J gene TRBJ2-7; D is uncertain. This TCR was sampled from a man in his 60s with HIV. The material was unsorted PBMCs, obtained 1.3 years after starting antiretroviral therapy. The CDR3 reads CASSFIATEQYF. DNA for the CDR3: TGTGCCAGCAGCTTTATAGCAACCGAGCAGTACTTC.